The source of this T cell receptor (beta chain) is a study of blood T cell repertoires in COVID-19. For the study at large: COVID-19 samples collected from the United States, Italy and Spain covered acute and convalescent phases. T cells, B-cell-depleted T cells, or PBMCs supplied cDNA or gDNA.

Method: immunoSEQ multiplex PCR; TCRdb's copy keeps in-frame clones and lacks some. The data contain a few hundred thousand clones, about 91% of them singletons. The CDR3 is made up of 13 amino acids. V shed 4 bases and J 10 bases; nucleotides not matched to a gene: 6. Germline loops: CDR1 SQVTM, CDR2 ANQGSEA. The TCR comes from a woman aged 30 to 39 who had recovered from COVID-19. The chain combines TRBV29-1 with TRBJ1-6; TRBD1 matches 8 bases. Sequencing used peripheral blood. CDR3 sequence: CSVVGQDGSPLHF. The CDR3, as DNA: TGCAGCGTTGTGGGACAGGACGGATCACCCCTCCACTTT.